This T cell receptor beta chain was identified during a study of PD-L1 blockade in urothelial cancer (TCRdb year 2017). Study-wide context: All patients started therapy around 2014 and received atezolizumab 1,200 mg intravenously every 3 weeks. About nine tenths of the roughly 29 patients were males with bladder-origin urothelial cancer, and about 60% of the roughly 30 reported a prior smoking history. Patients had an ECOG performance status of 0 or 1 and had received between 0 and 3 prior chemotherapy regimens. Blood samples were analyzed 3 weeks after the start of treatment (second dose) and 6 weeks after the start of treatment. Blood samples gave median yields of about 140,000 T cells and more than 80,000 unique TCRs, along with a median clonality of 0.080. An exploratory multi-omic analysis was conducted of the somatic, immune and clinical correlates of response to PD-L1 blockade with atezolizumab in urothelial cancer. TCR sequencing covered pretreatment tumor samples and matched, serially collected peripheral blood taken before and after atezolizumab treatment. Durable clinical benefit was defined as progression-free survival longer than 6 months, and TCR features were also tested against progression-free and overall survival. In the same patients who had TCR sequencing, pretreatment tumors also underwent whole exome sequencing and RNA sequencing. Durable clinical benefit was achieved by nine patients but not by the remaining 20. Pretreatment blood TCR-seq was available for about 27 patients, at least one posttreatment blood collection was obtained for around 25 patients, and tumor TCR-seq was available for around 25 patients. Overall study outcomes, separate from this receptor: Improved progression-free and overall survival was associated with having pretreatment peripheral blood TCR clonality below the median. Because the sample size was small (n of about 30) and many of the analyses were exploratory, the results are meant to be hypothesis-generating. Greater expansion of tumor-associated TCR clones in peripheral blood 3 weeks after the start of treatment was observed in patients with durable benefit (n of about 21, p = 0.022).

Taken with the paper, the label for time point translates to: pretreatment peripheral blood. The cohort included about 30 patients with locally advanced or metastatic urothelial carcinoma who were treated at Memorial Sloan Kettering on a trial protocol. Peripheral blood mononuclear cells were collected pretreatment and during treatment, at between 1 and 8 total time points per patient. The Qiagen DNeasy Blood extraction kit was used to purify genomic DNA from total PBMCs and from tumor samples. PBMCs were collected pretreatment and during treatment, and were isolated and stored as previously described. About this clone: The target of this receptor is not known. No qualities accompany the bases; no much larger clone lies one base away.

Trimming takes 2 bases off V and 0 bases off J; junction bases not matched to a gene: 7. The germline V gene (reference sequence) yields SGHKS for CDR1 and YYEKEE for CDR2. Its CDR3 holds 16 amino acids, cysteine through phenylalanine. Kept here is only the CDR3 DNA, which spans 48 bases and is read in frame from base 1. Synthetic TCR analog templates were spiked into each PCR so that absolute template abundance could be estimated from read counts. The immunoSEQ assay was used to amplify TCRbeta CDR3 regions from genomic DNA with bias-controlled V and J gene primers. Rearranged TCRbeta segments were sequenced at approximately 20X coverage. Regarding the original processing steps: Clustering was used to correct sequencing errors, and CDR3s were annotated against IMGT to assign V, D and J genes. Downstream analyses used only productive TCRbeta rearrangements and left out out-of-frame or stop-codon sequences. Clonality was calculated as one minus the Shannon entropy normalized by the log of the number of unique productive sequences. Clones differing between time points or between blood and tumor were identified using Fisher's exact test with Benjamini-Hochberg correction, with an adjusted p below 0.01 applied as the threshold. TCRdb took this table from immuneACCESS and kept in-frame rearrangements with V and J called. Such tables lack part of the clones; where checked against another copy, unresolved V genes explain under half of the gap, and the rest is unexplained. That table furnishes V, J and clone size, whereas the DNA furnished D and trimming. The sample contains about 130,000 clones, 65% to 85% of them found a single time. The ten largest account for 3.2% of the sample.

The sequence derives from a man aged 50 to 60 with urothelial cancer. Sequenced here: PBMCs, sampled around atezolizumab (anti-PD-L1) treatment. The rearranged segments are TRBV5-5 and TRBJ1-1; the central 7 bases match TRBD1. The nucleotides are TGTGCCAGCAGCTTTGACAGGGCCGGCTTGAACACTGAAGCTTTCTTT. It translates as CASSFDRAGLNTEAFF.